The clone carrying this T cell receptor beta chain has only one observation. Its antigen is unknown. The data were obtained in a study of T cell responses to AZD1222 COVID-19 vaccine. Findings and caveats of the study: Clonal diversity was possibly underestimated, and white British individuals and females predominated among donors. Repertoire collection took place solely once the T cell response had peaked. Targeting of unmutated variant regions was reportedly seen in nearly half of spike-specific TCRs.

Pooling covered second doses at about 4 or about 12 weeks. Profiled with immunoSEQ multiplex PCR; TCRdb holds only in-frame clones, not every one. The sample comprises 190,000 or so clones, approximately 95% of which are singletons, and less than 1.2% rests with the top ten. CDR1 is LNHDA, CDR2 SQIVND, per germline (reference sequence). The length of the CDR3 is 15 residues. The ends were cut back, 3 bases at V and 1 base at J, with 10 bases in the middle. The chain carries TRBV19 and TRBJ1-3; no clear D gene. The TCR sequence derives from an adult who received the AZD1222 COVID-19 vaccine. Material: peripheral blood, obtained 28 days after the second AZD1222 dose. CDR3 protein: CASSILMRSGNTIYF. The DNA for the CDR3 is TGTGCCAGTAGTATTCTTATGAGGTCTGGAAACACCATATATTTT.